These T cell receptor beta chains were read from a single sample in a study of response to subunit inactivated influenza vaccine. Each CDR3 protein gets one entry after TCRdb re-called the RT-PCR reads with MiXCR. This sample carries about 800,000 distinct CDR3 sequences, around 20% of them seen once, and the ten largest clones take 9.5% to 13%. Sequencing used PBMCs from blood, obtained 5 days after vaccination. The receptors here all came from a man over 45 who received an inactivated influenza vaccine. Both conserved end residues are part of each CDR3. A D gene is named only where the DNA matches it firmly. Expanded clones get a size class; other rows say once, few or many, or leave the size out.

d_gene	abundance	v_gene	j_gene	CDR3aa	CDR3nt
.	.	TRBV9	TRBJ2-7	CASSVGGSQGEQYF	TGTGCCAGCAGCGTAGGTGGCAGCCAGGGAGAGCAGTACTTC
TRBD2	.	TRBV6-2/TRBV6-3	TRBJ2-2	CASSYGRGPNTGELFF	TGTGCCAGCAGTTACGGGAGGGGTCCGAACACCGGGGAGCTGTTTTTT
.	.	TRBV27	TRBJ2-7	CASGQGSPGYEQYF	TGTGCCAGCGGGCAGGGGTCCCCAGGCTACGAGCAGTACTTC
.	few	TRBV4-3	TRBJ1-5	CASSQHLLGYSNQPQHF	TGCGCCAGCAGCCAACACTTATTGGGGTATAGCAATCAGCCCCAGCATTTT
TRBD2	few	TRBV28	TRBJ2-7	CASSYRASGGHPYEQYF	TGTGCCAGCAGTTATCGGGCTAGCGGGGGCCATCCCTACGAGCAGTACTTC
.	many	TRBV12-3/TRBV12-4	TRBJ2-7	CASSLWTYEQYF	TGTGCCAGCAGTTTATGGACCTACGAGCAGTACTTC
.	few	TRBV20-1	TRBJ2-3	CSAKYPTDTQYF	TGCAGTGCCAAATACCCCACAGATACGCAGTATTTT
TRBD1	.	TRBV5-1	TRBJ2-2	CASSLALDRGPGELFF	TGCGCCAGCAGCTTGGCCCTGGACAGGGGGCCCGGGGAGCTGTTTTTT
.	.	TRBV7-9	TRBJ2-3	CASSLVTYPSTDTQYF	TGTGCCAGCAGCTTAGTGACGTACCCAAGCACAGATACGCAGTATTTT
TRBD2	.	TRBV20-1	TRBJ2-2	CCARDFLSWGGTGELFF	TGCTGTGCTAGAGATTTTCTTAGCTGGGGGGGCACCGGGGAGCTGTTTTTT
TRBD1	few	TRBV4-1	TRBJ2-3	CASSDRGQADTQYF	TGCGCCAGCAGCGACAGGGGGCAGGCAGATACGCAGTATTTT
.	few	TRBV29-1	TRBJ2-5	CSVEMSGPLPAETQYF	TGCAGCGTTGAAATGAGTGGGCCCCTTCCTGCGGAGACCCAGTACTTC
.	.	TRBV27	TRBJ2-1	CASYRTVLGGGRSYNEQFF	TGTGCCAGCTACAGGACGGTCCTGGGGGGCGGACGAAGTTACAATGAGCAGTTCTTC
.	.	TRBV18	TRBJ1-2	CASSATGSSYGYTF	TGTGCCAGCTCAGCGACAGGATCTTCCTATGGCTACACCTTC
TRBD2	few	TRBV7-2	TRBJ2-3	CASSLASGGTGTDTQYF	TGTGCCAGCAGCTTAGCCAGCGGGGGAACCGGCACAGATACGCAGTATTTT
.	many	TRBV20-1	TRBJ2-3	CSANIDYSTDTQYF	TGCAGTGCTAACATAGACTACAGCACAGATACGCAGTATTTT
.	few	TRBV6-5	TRBJ2-2	CASSYGRQGAGELFF	TGTGCCAGCAGTTACGGGAGGCAGGGGGCCGGGGAGCTGTTTTTT
.	many	TRBV29-1	TRBJ1-1	CSGGGKTEAFF	TGCAGCGGTGGGGGTAAGACTGAAGCTTTCTTT